Following are 18 T cell receptor beta chains from one sample sequenced in a study of blood T cells in healthy people across ages. Sample-barcoded 5' priming and a J-beta primer mix drove a second PCR of roughly 7 to 11 cycles. One entry per CDR3 protein, called by TCRdb with MiXCR from the 5' RACE reads. The sample yields roughly 830,000 distinct CDR3 sequences, 62% seen once. Sequencing was carried out using blood. These receptors originate from a man aged 30 to 45 in good health.

This clonotype was picked up a small number of times. The DNA for the CDR3 is TGTGCCAGCAGCTCGGACCCAGGATTGTATGGCTACACCTTC. Its translation: CASSSDPGLYGYTF. This sequence joins TRBV7-3 and TRBJ1-2; D unclear. Per germline, CDR1 SGHTA and CDR2 FQGTGA. CDR3 length: 14 residues. Between the trimmed V and J ends, which lost 4 bases and 5 bases, there was a span of 14 bases.

V is TRBV20-1 and J is TRBJ2-1; 10 positions agree with TRBD2. This CDR3 is built from 13 residues. Unmatched junction bases numbered 8, after V lost 0 bases and J lost 15 bases. The germline CDR1 and CDR2 sequences are DFQATT and SNEGSKA (reference sequence). CDR3 DNA sequence: TGCAGTGCTAGAGACCCTTCGACTAGCGGGCCGTTCTTC. It encodes CSARDPSTSGPFF.

The V call is TRBV4-2, the J call TRBJ2-1, with 8 bases lining up with TRBD1. The germline CDR1 and CDR2 sequences are LGHNA and YNFKEQ. This CDR3 comprises 15 residues. V lost 3 bases and J lost 6; bases outside the gene matches: 7. The CDR3 bases are TGTGCCAGCAGCCATGAGGACAGGGTTTTCAATGAGCAGTTCTTC. Residues: CASSHEDRVFNEQFF.

V gene TRBV28 combines with J gene TRBJ2-4; tentative D call: TRBD2 (6 bases). The V gene lost 3 bases and the J gene lost 13 bases, with 19 bases spanning the gap. Germline V CDR1 and CDR2: MDHEN, SYDVKM. CDR3 length equals 14 residues. CDR3 nucleotide sequence: TGTGCCAGCAGTTTGTCCCAGGGCGGACGGGAGCAGTACTTC. It translates to CASSLSQGGREQYF.

The genes are TRBV29-1 and TRBJ1-4; no firm D call. V was clipped by 1 base and J by 3 bases, with 3 bases between them. The CDR3 is made up of 12 amino acids. CDR1 is SQVTM and CDR2 is ANQGSEA in the germline V gene. The CDR3 coding sequence is TGCAGCGTTGAAGCCCCTAATGAAAAACTGTTTTTT. Amino acid sequence: CSVEAPNEKLFF.

The table lists this clonotype with a few counts. The rearrangement joins TRBV28 to TRBJ2-7, with 14 nucleotides matching TRBD2. The CDR3 has 14 amino acids. Unmatched junction bases numbered 2, after V lost 6 bases and J lost 4 bases. Looked up from germline, CDR1 is MDHEN and CDR2 is SYDVKM. The CDR3 loop reads CASRGTSGGYEQYF. In DNA, the CDR3 is TGTGCCAGCAGGGGGACTAGCGGGGGATACGAGCAGTACTTC.

The gene calls are TRBV27 and TRBJ2-7; D unresolved. The V end was cut by 6 bases, the J end by 3 bases, with 15 bases between. The CDR3 is made up of 14 amino acids. Germline V CDR1 and CDR2: MNHEY, SMNVEV (reference sequence). The CDR3 DNA follows: TGTGCCAGCAGCTGGGCCGGACGTAACTACGAGCAGTACTTC. It is translated as CASSWAGRNYEQYF.

This clonotype was detected once. The V call is TRBV27, the J call TRBJ2-4; a possible D gene is TRBD1 (7 bases). Germline loops: CDR1 MNHEY, CDR2 SMNVEV (reference sequence). The germline V and J ends were trimmed by 5 bases and 13 bases, with 24 bases remaining between them. This CDR3 contains 15 residues. The CDR3 region has the DNA TGTGCCAGCAGTCCCCGACAGGGCGGAGGGCTTGGGCAGTACTTC. Encoded protein: CASSPRQGGGLGQYF.

The chain links TRBV20-1 to TRBJ2-7; 8 nucleotides line up with TRBD2. The CDR3 contains 14 residues. Germline V gene lookup returns CDR1 DFQATT and CDR2 SNEGSKA (reference sequence). The ends lost 6 bases at V and 3 bases at J; junction bases unmatched: 10. Written as DNA, the CDR3 is TGCAGTGCCTGCGGGGGGCCCGACGACTACGAGCAGTACTTC. The encoded protein is CSACGGPDDYEQYF.

The gene calls are TRBV3-1 and TRBJ1-5; D ambiguous. Per germline, CDR1 LGHDT and CDR2 YNNKEL (reference sequence). The CDR3 has 15 residues. With 1 base removed from V and 0 bases from J, the gap between germline ends came to 7 bases. The CDR3 DNA sequence: TGTGCCAGCAGCCAAGGAGGTTATAGCAATCAGCCCCAGCATTTT. Protein product: CASSQGGYSNQPQHF.

CDR3 region: CSKFGGPSSYEQYF. The CDR3 coding sequence is TGCAGCAAGTTCGGGGGGCCGAGCTCCTACGAGCAGTACTTC. This chain connects TRBV20-1 to TRBJ2-7; D is possibly TRBD2 (7 bases). CDR1 is DFQATT, CDR2 SNEGSKA, per germline (reference sequence). This CDR3 has 14 amino acids.

This clonotype was counted ten times or more. One end of the junction is discordant with germline, which a read error may explain. The chain employs TRBV7-9 and TRBJ1-1; D unclear. There are 13 residues in the CDR3. Germline V gene data show CDR1 as SEHNR and CDR2 as FQNEAQ (reference sequence). The CDR3 DNA follows: TGTGCTAGCAGCTTAGCCCAGAACACTGAAGCTTTCTTT. It yields the protein CASSLAQNTEAFF.

The genes are TRBV15 and TRBJ1-2, with 10 bases aligning to TRBD1. CDR1 is LNHNV and CDR2 is YYDKDF in the germline V gene (reference sequence). The CDR3 totals 15 residues. After removal of 0 bases from V and 6 bases from J, the junction contained 4 bases not matched to a gene. This chain's CDR3 is CATSRDNDRGHGYTF. DNA for the CDR3: TGTGCCACCAGCAGAGATAACGACAGGGGGCATGGCTACACCTTC.

This chain links TRBV4-1 with TRBJ2-7; D assignment may be TRBD1 or TRBD2 (5 bases each). Germline V lookup: CDR1 MGHRA, CDR2 YSYEKL. The CDR3 length is 15 residues. V was clipped by 3 bases and J by 2 bases, with 14 bases between them. The CDR3 sequence is CASSHLWDGPYEQYF. The DNA for the CDR3 is TGCGCCAGCAGCCACCTATGGGACGGACCCTACGAGCAGTACTTC.

The chain recombines TRBV6-2 or TRBV6-3 with TRBJ2-5; possible D gene TRBD2, 5 bases. The CDR3 is made up of 15 amino acids. Germline CDR1 is MNHEY and CDR2 is SVGEGT. V gave up 5 bases and J gave up 5 bases, with 18 bases separating them. The CDR3 protein is CASSQGMDWAETQYF. CDR3 sequence (DNA): TGTGCCAGCAGTCAAGGGATGGACTGGGCGGAGACCCAGTACTTC.

J is TRBJ2-2 and V is TRBV4-3; D remains ambiguous. The CDR3 covers 15 residues. V lost 4 bases and J lost 4, with 13 bases in between. Germline loops: CDR1 LGHNA, CDR2 YSLEER. CDR3 DNA: TGCGCCAGCAGCCGAACCAGGACGACCACCGGGGAGCTGTTTTTT. This translates into CASSRTRTTTGELFF.

The chain links TRBV6-5 to TRBJ2-4; 8 bases align to TRBD1. The end of the DNA fits TRBJ2-7 better, so the J call may be wrong. This CDR3 is 15 amino acids long. CDR1 and CDR2 from the germline V gene are MNHEY and SVGAGI. The DNA for the CDR3 is TGTGCCAGCAGTACCGCAGGGGGCGTAAGCTACGAGCAGTACTTC. Its translation: CASSTAGGVSYEQYF.

This clonotype turned up a few times. In DNA form, the CDR3 reads TGTGCCAGCAGCCAAGAAGCTGGGGGAACTAGCGGATACGAGCAGTACTTC. The encoded protein is CASSQEAGGTSGYEQYF. The gene calls are TRBV4-2 and TRBJ2-7; 8 bases agree with TRBD2. The V gene end was trimmed by 0 bases and the J gene end by 4 bases; junction bases not matched to a gene: 11. CDR1 LGHNA and CDR2 YNFKEQ come from the germline V gene. The CDR3 sequence is 17 residues long.